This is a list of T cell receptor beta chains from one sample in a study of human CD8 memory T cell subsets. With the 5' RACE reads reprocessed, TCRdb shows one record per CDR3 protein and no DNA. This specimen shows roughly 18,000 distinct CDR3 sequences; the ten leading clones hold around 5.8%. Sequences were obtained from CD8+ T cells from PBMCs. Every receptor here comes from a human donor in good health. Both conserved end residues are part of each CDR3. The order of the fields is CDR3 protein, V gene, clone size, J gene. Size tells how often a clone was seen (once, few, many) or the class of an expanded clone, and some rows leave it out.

cdr3_aa: CSARDPGTSGRAPYNEQFF
v_call: TRBV20-1
clone_size: -
j_call: TRBJ2-1

cdr3_aa: CASSISRRSGDEQYF
v_call: TRBV19
clone_size: -
j_call: TRBJ2-7

cdr3_aa: CASSQDFGISSYEQYF
v_call: TRBV4-1
clone_size: -
j_call: TRBJ2-7

cdr3_aa: CASSTGTGELFF
v_call: TRBV2
clone_size: large
j_call: TRBJ2-2

cdr3_aa: CASSLFGEYSNQPQHF
v_call: TRBV18
clone_size: -
j_call: TRBJ1-5

cdr3_aa: CASSLDLGTEFRYGYTF
v_call: TRBV7-9
clone_size: -
j_call: TRBJ1-2

cdr3_aa: CSVEGGDEQYF
v_call: TRBV29-1
clone_size: -
j_call: TRBJ2-7

cdr3_aa: CASSQRTSGHNEQFF
v_call: TRBV4-3
clone_size: -
j_call: TRBJ2-1

cdr3_aa: CASSLGSHSSAFF
v_call: TRBV7-2
clone_size: medium-sized
j_call: TRBJ1-1

cdr3_aa: CATSDGTMESQPQHF
v_call: TRBV24-1
clone_size: -
j_call: TRBJ1-5

cdr3_aa: CASSMQQGVAFGGTGELFF
v_call: TRBV5-1
clone_size: -
j_call: TRBJ2-2

cdr3_aa: CASSPGVAGVAETQYF
v_call: TRBV7-2
clone_size: -
j_call: TRBJ2-5

cdr3_aa: CSALPLAGDTDTQYF
v_call: TRBV20-1
clone_size: -
j_call: TRBJ2-3

cdr3_aa: CASSTRQGGLEAFF
v_call: TRBV19
clone_size: -
j_call: TRBJ1-1

cdr3_aa: CASSFAGEQYF
v_call: TRBV28
clone_size: -
j_call: TRBJ2-7

cdr3_aa: CASSQDRQDGEAFF
v_call: TRBV4-3
clone_size: -
j_call: TRBJ1-1